Listed below are T cell receptor beta chains from one sample, sequenced in a study of CD8+CD57+ T cells in acquired aplastic anemia. One entry per CDR3 protein, called by TCRdb with MiXCR from the reads. The repertoire holds fewer than 200,000 distinct CDR3 sequences, with around 48% as singletons. Input material: sorted CD4+, CD8+, or CD8+CD57+ T cells (not recorded which) from PBMCs. The receptor source for this set is a human donor with aplastic anemia. Both conserved end residues are part of each CDR3. D genes are given only for firm matches. Only some rows state a clone size, as once, few, many or a class for expanded clones.

size	D	V	J	CDR3	DNA
many	TRBD1	TRBV5-1	TRBJ2-3	CASSYKTGGSTDTQYF	TGCGCCAGCAGCTACAAGACAGGGGGGAGCACAGATACGCAGTATTTT
few	.	TRBV10-3	TRBJ1-5	CAISAGTEDQPQHF	TGTGCCATCAGTGCGGGGACCGAGGATCAGCCCCAGCATTTT
few	TRBD1	TRBV29-1	TRBJ1-4	CSVEGGQNEKLFF	TGCAGCGTTGAGGGGGGACAGAATGAAAAACTGTTTTTT
few	.	TRBV2	TRBJ1-6	CASSSQGWSLHF	TGTGCCAGCAGCTCCCAGGGTTGGTCCCTCCACTTT
many	TRBD2	TRBV11-3	TRBJ2-5	CASSTGGSETQYF	TGTGCCAGCAGCACCGGGGGGTCAGAGACCCAGTACTTC
once	.	TRBV10-3	TRBJ2-6	CASSPSGANVLTF	TGTGCCAGCAGCCCTTCTGGGGCCAACGTCCTGACTTTC
.	.	TRBV29-1	TRBJ1-1	CSVESVGLNTEAFF	TGCAGCGTTGAAAGCGTCGGACTGAACACTGAAGCTTTCTTT
.	.	TRBV2	TRBJ1-2	CASSEAQGAGYTF	TGTGCCAGCAGTGAAGCACAAGGTGCTGGCTACACCTTC
.	.	TRBV29-1	TRBJ1-2	CSVEGHPNYGYTF	TGCAGCGTTGAGGGACATCCTAACTATGGCTACACCTTC
few	TRBD2	TRBV2	TRBJ2-5	CASREGLAGGETQYF	TGTGCCAGCAGGGAGGGACTAGCGGGAGGAGAGACCCAGTACTTC
few	.	TRBV29-1	TRBJ1-1	CSVDPDDTEAFF	TGCAGCGTTGATCCCGATGACACTGAAGCTTTCTTT
once	.	TRBV7-9	TRBJ1-2	CASRSSGSEGYTF	TGTGCCAGCAGGAGTAGCGGGTCCGAGGGCTACACCTTC
.	.	TRBV2	TRBJ2-5	CASSETSETQYF	TGTGCCAGCAGTGAAACTTCTGAGACCCAGTACTTC
.	.	TRBV24-1	TRBJ2-5	CATSDNSGTEGETQYF	TGTGCCACCAGTGACAACTCTGGGACCGAGGGAGAGACCCAGTACTTC
.	.	TRBV7-9	TRBJ2-1	CASSSSRGNEQFF	TGTGCCAGCAGCTCCTCCAGGGGCAATGAGCAGTTCTTC
few	.	TRBV2	TRBJ2-7	CASSQQMGVTYEQYF	TGTGCCAGCAGTCAACAGATGGGGGTTACCTACGAGCAGTACTTC
many	.	TRBV7-2	TRBJ2-7	CASSLAGTFAYEQYF	TGTGCCAGCAGCCTAGCCGGGACTTTCGCATACGAGCAGTACTTC
.	.	TRBV10-3	TRBJ2-1	CALGVGYNEQFF	TGTGCCTTAGGGGTGGGATACAATGAGCAGTTCTTC
.	.	TRBV29-1	TRBJ1-4	CSVDPGANEKLFF	TGCAGCGTTGATCCAGGGGCCAATGAAAAACTGTTTTTT
.	TRBD1	TRBV27	TRBJ1-2	CASSLSTRGFGGYTF	TGTGCCAGCAGTTTATCTACCAGGGGGTTTGGTGGCTACACCTTC
.	.	TRBV3-1	TRBJ1-1	CASSQDWPTGGNTEAFF	TGTGCCAGCAGCCAAGATTGGCCGACGGGAGGGAACACTGAAGCTTTCTTT
many	.	TRBV11-2	TRBJ2-5	CASSVPGITETQYF	TGTGCCAGCAGCGTCCCCGGTATAACGGAGACCCAGTACTTC
.	TRBD2	TRBV12-3/TRBV12-4	TRBJ2-3	CASSFSGLAGVYNEQYF	TGTGCCAGCAGTTTCTCAGGACTAGCGGGGGTCTACAATGAGCAGTATTTT
many	TRBD2	TRBV12-3/TRBV12-4	TRBJ2-2	CASSLETSGTGELFF	TGTGCCAGCAGTTTAGAGACTAGCGGCACCGGGGAGCTGTTTTTT
many	.	TRBV7-3	TRBJ2-3	CASSNPSTDTQYF	TGTGCCAGCAGCAACCCTAGCACAGATACGCAGTATTTT
many	TRBD1	TRBV5-5	TRBJ1-1	CASSLQTGGTEAFF	TGTGCCAGCAGCTTGCAGACAGGGGGCACTGAAGCTTTCTTT
.	TRBD1	TRBV9	TRBJ1-6	CASSVGTGTWNSPLHF	TGTGCCAGCAGCGTCGGGACAGGGACTTGGAATTCACCCCTCCACTTT
.	.	TRBV2	TRBJ2-2	CAISESKGIYGELFF	TGTGCCATCAGTGAGTCGAAGGGAATCTACGGGGAGCTGTTTTTT
.	.	TRBV7-6	TRBJ2-7	CASSLQGPYEQYF	TGTGCCAGCAGCTTACAGGGTCCCTACGAGCAGTACTTC
many	.	TRBV19	TRBJ2-7	CASSKGRAYEQYF	TGTGCCAGTAGTAAAGGGAGAGCCTACGAGCAGTACTTC
.	.	TRBV7-6	TRBJ1-2	CASSLTGSYTF	TGTGCCAGCAGCTTAACAGGGAGCTACACCTTC
many	.	TRBV19	TRBJ1-1	CASSIEGTNTEAFF	TGTGCCAGTAGTATAGAGGGCACGAACACTGAAGCTTTCTTT
few	.	TRBV29-1	TRBJ2-7	CSVEDSSYEQYF	TGCAGCGTTGAGGACAGCTCCTACGAGCAGTACTTC
many	.	TRBV10-1	TRBJ2-5	CASSVLSAKETQYF	TGCGCCAGCAGTGTTCTTTCCGCAAAAGAGACCCAGTACTTC
.	.	TRBV10-3	TRBJ1-2	CAITTSGRAGGYTF	TGTGCCATCACCACTAGCGGGAGGGCGGGGGGCTACACCTTC
.	TRBD2	TRBV9	TRBJ2-1	CASSDRGRMGGWGSYNERFF	TGTGCCAGCAGCGATCGCGGGAGGATGGGCGGTTGGGGCTCCTACAATGAGCGGTTCTTC
many	.	TRBV4-3	TRBJ1-6	CASSQDFGNSPLHF	TGCGCCAGCAGCCAAGATTTCGGTAATTCACCCCTCCACTTT
many	.	TRBV28	TRBJ1-2	CASSLYYGYTF	TGTGCCAGCAGTTTATACTATGGCTACACCTTC
.	TRBD1	TRBV9	TRBJ2-3	CASSVEGQGADTQYF	TGTGCCAGCAGCGTAGAGGGACAGGGGGCAGATACGCAGTATTTT
many	.	TRBV30	TRBJ2-5	CAWSLDVETQYF	TGTGCCTGGAGTCTCGATGTAGAGACCCAGTACTTC
.	.	TRBV5-1	TRBJ2-5	CASSLNGQESQYF	TGCGCCAGCAGCTTAAACGGACAAGAGTCCCAGTACTTC
.	.	TRBV12-3/TRBV12-4	TRBJ2-2	CASSFFGIRNTGELFF	TGTGCCAGCAGTTTTTTTGGTATCCGAAACACCGGGGAGCTGTTTTTT
.	.	TRBV11-2	TRBJ2-1	CASSLGGGRSYNEQFF	TGTGCCAGCAGCTTAGGGGGGGGCCGTTCCTACAATGAGCAGTTCTTC
many	.	TRBV14	TRBJ2-7	CASSQGQVGEQYF	TGTGCCAGCAGCCAAGGGCAGGTAGGCGAGCAGTACTTC
few	.	TRBV18	TRBJ1-4	CASSPRQAKGEKLFF	TGTGCCAGCTCACCCAGACAGGCTAAGGGTGAAAAACTGTTTTTT
few	.	TRBV19	TRBJ1-6	CASSSDLNSPLHF	TGTGCCAGCAGCTCCGACCTTAATTCACCCCTCCACTTT
.	TRBD2	TRBV29-1	TRBJ2-1	CSVEAKTSGVRNEQFF	TGCAGCGTTGAAGCGAAGACTAGCGGGGTTCGCAATGAGCAGTTCTTC
few	.	TRBV14	TRBJ2-1	CASSQGGGPIGNEQFF	TGTGCCAGCAGCCAAGGGGGGGGGCCCATAGGAAATGAGCAGTTCTTC
.	TRBD2	TRBV10-3	TRBJ2-1	CAISSSGGQYNKQFF	TGTGCCATCAGTTCTAGCGGGGGCCAATACAATAAGCAGTTCTTC
.	.	TRBV20-1	TRBJ2-1	CSARALERAAPYNEQFF	TGCAGTGCTAGAGCATTAGAGCGGGCGGCGCCCTACAATGAGCAGTTCTTC
.	TRBD1	TRBV3-1	TRBJ2-3	CASTGTGNRYF	TGTGCCAGCACCGGGACAGGGAACAGGTATTTT
few	.	TRBV24-1	TRBJ1-1	CATSDHKVGEAFF	TGTGCCACCAGTGATCACAAAGTGGGTGAAGCTTTCTTT
many	.	TRBV29-1	TRBJ2-7	CSVRDVDSYEQYF	TGCAGCGTCCGGGACGTAGACTCCTACGAGCAGTACTTC
many	.	TRBV6-1	TRBJ2-1	CASKGPAFSHSDEQFF	TGTGCCAGCAAGGGTCCCGCTTTCTCCCATAGCGATGAGCAGTTCTTC
few	.	TRBV24-1	TRBJ2-2	CATSVGGSNTGELFF	TGTGCCACCAGTGTAGGGGGATCGAACACCGGGGAGCTGTTTTTT